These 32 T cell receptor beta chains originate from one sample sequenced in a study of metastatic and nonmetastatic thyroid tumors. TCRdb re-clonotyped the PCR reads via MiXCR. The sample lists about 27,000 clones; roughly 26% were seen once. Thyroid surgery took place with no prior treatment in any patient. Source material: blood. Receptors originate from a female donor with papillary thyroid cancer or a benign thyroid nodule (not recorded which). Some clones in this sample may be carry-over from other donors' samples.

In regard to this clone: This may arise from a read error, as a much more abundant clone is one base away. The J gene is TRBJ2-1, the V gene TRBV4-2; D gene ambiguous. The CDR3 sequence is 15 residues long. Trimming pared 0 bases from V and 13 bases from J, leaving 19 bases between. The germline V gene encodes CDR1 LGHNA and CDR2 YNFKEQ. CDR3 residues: CASSQDQVSSLDQFF. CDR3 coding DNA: TGTGCCAGCAGCCAAGATCAGGTCTCCTCTCTCGATCAGTTCTTC.

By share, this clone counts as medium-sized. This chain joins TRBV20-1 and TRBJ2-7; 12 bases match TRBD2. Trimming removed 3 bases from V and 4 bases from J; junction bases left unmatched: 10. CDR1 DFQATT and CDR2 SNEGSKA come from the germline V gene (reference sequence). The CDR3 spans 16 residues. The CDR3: CSARRLAGGESYEQYF. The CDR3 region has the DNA TGCAGTGCTAGGAGGCTAGCGGGAGGGGAGAGTTACGAGCAGTACTTC.

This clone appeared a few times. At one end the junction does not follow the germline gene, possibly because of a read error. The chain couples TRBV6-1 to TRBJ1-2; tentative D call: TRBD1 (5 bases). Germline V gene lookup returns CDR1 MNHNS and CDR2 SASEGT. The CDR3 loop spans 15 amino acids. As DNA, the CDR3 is TGTGCCAGCAGAGAAGGGACGGCTCATAACTATGGCTACACCTTC. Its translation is CASREGTAHNYGYTF.

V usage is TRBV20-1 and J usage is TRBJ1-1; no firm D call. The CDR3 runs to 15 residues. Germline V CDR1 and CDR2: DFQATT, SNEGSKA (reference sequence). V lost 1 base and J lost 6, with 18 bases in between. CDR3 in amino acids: CSARVFYNEDAEAFF. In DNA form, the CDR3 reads TGCAGTGCTAGAGTTTTTTACAACGAGGATGCTGAAGCTTTCTTT.

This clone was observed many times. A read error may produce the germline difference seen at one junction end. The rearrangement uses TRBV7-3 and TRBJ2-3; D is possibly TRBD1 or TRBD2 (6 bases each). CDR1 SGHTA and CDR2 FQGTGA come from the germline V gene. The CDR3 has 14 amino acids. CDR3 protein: CASTLGGSGDTQYF. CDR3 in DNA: TGTGCCAGCACCTTAGGGGGGAGCGGTGATACGCAGTATTTT.

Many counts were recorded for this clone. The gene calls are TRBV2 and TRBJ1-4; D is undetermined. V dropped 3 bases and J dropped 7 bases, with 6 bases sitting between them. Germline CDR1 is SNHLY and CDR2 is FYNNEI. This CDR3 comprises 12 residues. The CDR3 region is CASSDNVEKLFF. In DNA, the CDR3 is TGTGCCAGCAGTGATAATGTTGAAAAACTGTTTTTT.

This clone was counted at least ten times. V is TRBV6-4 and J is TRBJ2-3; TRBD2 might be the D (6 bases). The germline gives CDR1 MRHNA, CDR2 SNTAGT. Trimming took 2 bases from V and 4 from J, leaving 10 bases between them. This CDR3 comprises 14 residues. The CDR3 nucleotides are TGTGCCAGCAGTGACAGGGGAGGTCCAGATACGCAGTATTTT. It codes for CASSDRGGPDTQYF.

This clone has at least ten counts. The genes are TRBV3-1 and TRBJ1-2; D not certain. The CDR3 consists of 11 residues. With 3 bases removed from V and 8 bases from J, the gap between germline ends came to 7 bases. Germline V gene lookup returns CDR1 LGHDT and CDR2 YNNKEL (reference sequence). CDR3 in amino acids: CASSQETGYTF. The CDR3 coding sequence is TGTGCCAGCAGCCAGGAGACAGGCTACACCTTC.

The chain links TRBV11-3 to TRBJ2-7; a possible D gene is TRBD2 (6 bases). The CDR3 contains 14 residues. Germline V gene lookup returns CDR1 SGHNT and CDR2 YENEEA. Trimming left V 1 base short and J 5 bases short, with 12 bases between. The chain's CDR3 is CASSLGTGVNEQYF. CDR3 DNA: TGTGCCAGCAGCTTAGGGACGGGAGTGAACGAGCAGTACTTC.

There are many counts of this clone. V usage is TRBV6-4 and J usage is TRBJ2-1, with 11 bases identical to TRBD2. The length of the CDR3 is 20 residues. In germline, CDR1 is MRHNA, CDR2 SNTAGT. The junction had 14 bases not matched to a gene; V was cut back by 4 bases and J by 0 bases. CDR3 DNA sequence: TGTGCCAGCAGTGCGTTGCCTATCTGGCTAGCGGGAGGCTCCTACAATGAGCAGTTCTTC. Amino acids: CASSALPIWLAGGSYNEQFF.

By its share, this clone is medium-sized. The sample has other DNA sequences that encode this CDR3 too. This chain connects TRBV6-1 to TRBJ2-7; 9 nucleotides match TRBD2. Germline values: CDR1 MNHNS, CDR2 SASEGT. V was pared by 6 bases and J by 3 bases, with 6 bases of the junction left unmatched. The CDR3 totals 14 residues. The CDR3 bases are TGTGCCAGCAGCCGGACTAGCGTGGTCTACGAGCAGTACTTC. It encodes CASSRTSVVYEQYF.

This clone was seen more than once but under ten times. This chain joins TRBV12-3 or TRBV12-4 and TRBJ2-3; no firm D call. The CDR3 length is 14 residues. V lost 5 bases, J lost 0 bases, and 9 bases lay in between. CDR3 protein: CASSHSGSTDTQYF. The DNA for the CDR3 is TGTGCCAGCAGTCATTCCGGGAGCACAGATACGCAGTATTTT.

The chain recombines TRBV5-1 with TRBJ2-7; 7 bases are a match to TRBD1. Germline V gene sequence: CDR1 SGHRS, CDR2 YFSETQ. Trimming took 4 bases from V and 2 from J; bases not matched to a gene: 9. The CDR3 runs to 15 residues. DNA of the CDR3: TGCGCCAGCAGCACGGACAGGACTTTTCCCTACGAGCAGTACTTC. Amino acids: CASSTDRTFPYEQYF. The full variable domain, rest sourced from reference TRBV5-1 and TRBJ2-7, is KAGVTQTPRYLIKTRGQQVTLSCSPISGHRSVSWYQQTPGQGLQFLFEYFSETQRNKGNFPGRFSGRQFSNSRSEMNVSTLELGDSALYLCASSTDRTFPYEQYFGPGTRLTVT.

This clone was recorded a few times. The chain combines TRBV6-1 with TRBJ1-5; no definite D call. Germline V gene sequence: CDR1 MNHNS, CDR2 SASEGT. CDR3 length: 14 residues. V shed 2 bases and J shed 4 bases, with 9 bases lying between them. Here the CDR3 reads CASSERAGNQPQHF. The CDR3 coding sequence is TGTGCCAGCAGTGAACGGGCGGGGAATCAGCCCCAGCATTTT.

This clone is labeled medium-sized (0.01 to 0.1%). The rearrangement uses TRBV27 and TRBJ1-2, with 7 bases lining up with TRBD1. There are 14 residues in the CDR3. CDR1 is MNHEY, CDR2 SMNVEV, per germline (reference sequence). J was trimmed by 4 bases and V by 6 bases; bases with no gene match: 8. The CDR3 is CASRLAGQSYGYTF. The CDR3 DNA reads TGTGCCAGCAGACTAGCGGGACAGAGCTATGGCTACACCTTC.

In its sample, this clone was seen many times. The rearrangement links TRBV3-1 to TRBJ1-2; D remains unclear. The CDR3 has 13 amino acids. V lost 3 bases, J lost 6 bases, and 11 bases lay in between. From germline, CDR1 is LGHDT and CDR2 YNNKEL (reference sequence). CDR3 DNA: TGTGCCAGCAGCCAGTTGAAGGGTGATGGCTACACCTTC. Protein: CASSQLKGDGYTF.

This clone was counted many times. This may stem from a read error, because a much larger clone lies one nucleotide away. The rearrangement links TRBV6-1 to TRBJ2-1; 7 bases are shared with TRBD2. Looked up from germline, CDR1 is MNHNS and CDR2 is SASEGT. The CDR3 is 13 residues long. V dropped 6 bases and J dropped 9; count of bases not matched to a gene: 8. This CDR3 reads CASRVRLASEQFF. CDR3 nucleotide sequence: TGTGCCAGCAGAGTGAGACTAGCATCTGAGCAGTTCTTC.

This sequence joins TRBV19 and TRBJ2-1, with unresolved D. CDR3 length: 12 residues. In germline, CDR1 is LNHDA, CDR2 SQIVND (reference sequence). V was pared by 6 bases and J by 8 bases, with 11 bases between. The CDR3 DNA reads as TGTGCCAGTAGAGGACCTTGGGATGAGCAGTTCTTC. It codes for CASRGPWDEQFF.

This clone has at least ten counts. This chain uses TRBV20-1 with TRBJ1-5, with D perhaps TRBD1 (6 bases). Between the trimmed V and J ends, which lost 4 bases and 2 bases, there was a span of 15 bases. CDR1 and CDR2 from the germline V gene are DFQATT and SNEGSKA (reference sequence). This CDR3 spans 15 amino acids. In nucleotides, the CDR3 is TGCAGTGCTACGCTGGAACAGGGTGGCAATCAGCCCCAGCATTTT. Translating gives CSATLEQGGNQPQHF.

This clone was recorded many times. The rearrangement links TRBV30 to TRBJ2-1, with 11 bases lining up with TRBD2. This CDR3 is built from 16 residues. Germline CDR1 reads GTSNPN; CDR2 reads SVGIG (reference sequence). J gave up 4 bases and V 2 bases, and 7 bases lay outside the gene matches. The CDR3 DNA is TGTGCCTGGAGTCTCCGGACTAGCGGGCTTTACAATGAGCAGTTCTTC. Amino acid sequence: CAWSLRTSGLYNEQFF.

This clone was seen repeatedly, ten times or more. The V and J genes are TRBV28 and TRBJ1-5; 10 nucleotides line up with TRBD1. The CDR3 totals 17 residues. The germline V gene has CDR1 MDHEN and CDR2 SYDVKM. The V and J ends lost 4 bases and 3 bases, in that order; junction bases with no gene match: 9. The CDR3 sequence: CASSSPGQGLNNQPQHF. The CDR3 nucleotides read TGTGCCAGCAGTTCGCCGGGACAGGGGTTGAACAATCAGCCCCAGCATTTT.

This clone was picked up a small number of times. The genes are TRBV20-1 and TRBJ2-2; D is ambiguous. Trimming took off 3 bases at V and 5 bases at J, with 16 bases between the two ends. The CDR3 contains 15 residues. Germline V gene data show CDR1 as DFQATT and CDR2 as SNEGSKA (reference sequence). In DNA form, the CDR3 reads TGCAGTGCTAGCCCGCGTGAGGTGTTTACCGGGGAGCTGTTTTTT. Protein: CSASPREVFTGELFF.

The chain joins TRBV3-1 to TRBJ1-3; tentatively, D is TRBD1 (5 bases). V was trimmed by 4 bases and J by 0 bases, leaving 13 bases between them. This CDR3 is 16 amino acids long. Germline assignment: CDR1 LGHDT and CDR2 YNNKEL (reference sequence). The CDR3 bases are TGTGCCAGCAGCCCCCCCGGGGGTCACTCTGGAAACACCATATATTTT. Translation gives CASSPPGGHSGNTIYF.

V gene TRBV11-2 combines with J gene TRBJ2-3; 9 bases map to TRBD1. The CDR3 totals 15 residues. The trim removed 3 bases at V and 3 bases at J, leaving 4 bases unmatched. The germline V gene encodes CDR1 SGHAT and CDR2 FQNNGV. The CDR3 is CASSFNRGRTDTQYF. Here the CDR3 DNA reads TGTGCCAGCAGCTTTAACAGGGGGCGGACAGATACGCAGTATTTT. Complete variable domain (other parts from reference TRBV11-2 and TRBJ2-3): EAGVAQSPRYKIIEKRQSVAFWCNPISGHATLYWYQQILGQGPKLLIQFQNNGVVDDSQLPKDRFSAERLKGVDSTLKIQPAKLEDSAVYLCASSFNRGRTDTQYFGPGTRLTVL.

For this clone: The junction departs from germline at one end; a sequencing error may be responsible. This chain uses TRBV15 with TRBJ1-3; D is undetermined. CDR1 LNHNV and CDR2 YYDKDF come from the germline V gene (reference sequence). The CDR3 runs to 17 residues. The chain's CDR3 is CATSRDCSPYSVNTIYF. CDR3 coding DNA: TGTGCCACCAGCAGAGATTGTTCCCCCTACTCTGTAAACACCATATATTTT.

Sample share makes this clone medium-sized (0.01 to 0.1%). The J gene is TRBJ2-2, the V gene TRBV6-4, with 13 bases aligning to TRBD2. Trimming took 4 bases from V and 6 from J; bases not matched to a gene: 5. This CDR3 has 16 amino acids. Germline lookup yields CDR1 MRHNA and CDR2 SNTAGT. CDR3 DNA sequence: TGTGCCAGCAGTGTCGACGGACTAGCGGGGGCCGGGGAGCTGTTTTTT. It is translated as CASSVDGLAGAGELFF.

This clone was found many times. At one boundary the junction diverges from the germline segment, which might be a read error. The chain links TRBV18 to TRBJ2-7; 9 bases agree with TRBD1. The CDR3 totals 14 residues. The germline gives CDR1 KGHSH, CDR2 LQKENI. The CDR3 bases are TGTGCCAGCGCACCGGGACAGGGTCTGGGTGAGCAGTACTTC. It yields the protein CASAPGQGLGEQYF.

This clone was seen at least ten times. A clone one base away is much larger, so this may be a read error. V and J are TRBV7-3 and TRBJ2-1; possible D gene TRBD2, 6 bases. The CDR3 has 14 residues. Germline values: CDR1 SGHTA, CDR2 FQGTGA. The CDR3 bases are TGTGCCAGCAGCTTAGCCCAAGCGGGCAATGAGCAGTCCTTC. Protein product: CASSLAQAGNEQSF.

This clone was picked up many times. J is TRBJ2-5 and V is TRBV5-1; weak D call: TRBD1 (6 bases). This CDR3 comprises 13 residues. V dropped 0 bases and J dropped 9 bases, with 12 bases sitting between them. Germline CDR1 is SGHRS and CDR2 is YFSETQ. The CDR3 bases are TGCGCCAGCAGCTTGGATTGGGCAGGGGCCCAGTACTTC. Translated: CASSLDWAGAQYF.

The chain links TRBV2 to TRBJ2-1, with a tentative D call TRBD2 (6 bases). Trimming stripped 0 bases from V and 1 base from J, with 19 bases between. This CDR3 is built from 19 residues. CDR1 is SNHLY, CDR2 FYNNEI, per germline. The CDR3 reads CASSEATGALPWSYNEQFF. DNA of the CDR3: TGTGCCAGCAGTGAAGCGACGGGAGCCCTCCCTTGGTCCTACAATGAGCAGTTCTTC.

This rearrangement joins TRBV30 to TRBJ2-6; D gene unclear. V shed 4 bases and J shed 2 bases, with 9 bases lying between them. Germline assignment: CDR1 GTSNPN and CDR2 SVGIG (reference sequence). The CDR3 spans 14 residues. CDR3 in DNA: TGTGCCTGGACCAGAACGACTGGGGCCAACGTCCTGACTTTC. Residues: CAWTRTTGANVLTF.

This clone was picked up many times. DNA for the CDR3: TGTGCCAGCTCACCGAACCGAAAGGTTGAGCAGTTCTTC. Protein product: CASSPNRKVEQFF. V usage is TRBV18 and J usage is TRBJ2-1; the D is unclear. The CDR3 consists of 13 residues. Germline values: CDR1 KGHSH, CDR2 LQKENI. V was clipped by 3 bases and J by 9 bases, with 12 bases between them.